Listed below are T cell receptor beta chains from one sample, sequenced in a study of blood T cell repertoires in COVID-19. Produced via immunoSEQ multiplex PCR; TCRdb's table is partial and in-frame only. The sample consists of 150,000 to 200,000 clones, roughly 80% of them appearing once. The sequenced sample consisted of peripheral blood. These receptors all come from a woman aged 25 to 39 with acute or convalescent COVID-19. The CDR3 runs from the conserved cysteine through the conserved F or W. A D gene is named only where the DNA matches it firmly. The size field is filled for only some rows; it gives once, few, many or a size class.

clone size: -
CDR3 length: 16
D gene: -
V gene: TRBV28
J gene: TRBJ1-2
CDR3 DNA: TGTGCCAGCAGTTTAGGTACAGGGCAGATAAGCGGCGGCTACACCTTC
CDR3 protein: CASSLGTGQISGGYTF

clone size: -
CDR3 length: 11
D gene: -
V gene: TRBV5-6
J gene: TRBJ1-1
CDR3 DNA: TGTGCCAGCAGCAGCTACACTGAAGCTTTCTTT
CDR3 protein: CASSSYTEAFF

clone size: -
CDR3 length: 17
D gene: TRBD1
V gene: TRBV7-6
J gene: TRBJ1-3
CDR3 DNA: TGTGCCAGCAGCGCGAATCGACAGGGTTTAGTTGGAAACACCATATATTTT
CDR3 protein: CASSANRQGLVGNTIYF

clone size: -
CDR3 length: 12
D gene: -
V gene: TRBV29-1
J gene: TRBJ2-3
CDR3 DNA: TGCAGCGTTGTCAGTAGCACAGATACGCAGTATTTT
CDR3 protein: CSVVSSTDTQYF

clone size: -
CDR3 length: 11
D gene: TRBD1
V gene: TRBV6-5
J gene: TRBJ2-3
CDR3 DNA: TGTGCCAGCACCGAACGACAGGGGCAGGATTTT
CDR3 protein: CASTERQGQDF

clone size: -
CDR3 length: 15
D gene: -
V gene: TRBV5-1
J gene: TRBJ1-5
CDR3 DNA: TGCGCCAGCAGCTCAACAGGAGACCACAATCAGCCCCAGCATTTT
CDR3 protein: CASSSTGDHNQPQHF

clone size: -
CDR3 length: 14
D gene: -
V gene: TRBV7-7
J gene: TRBJ2-2
CDR3 DNA: TGTGCTAGCAGCTTAGATAGAGGAACCGGGGAGCTGTTTTTT
CDR3 protein: CASSLDRGTGELFF

clone size: -
CDR3 length: 17
D gene: TRBD1
V gene: TRBV4-1
J gene: TRBJ1-2
CDR3 DNA: TGCGCCAGCAGCCAAGATGGACAGGGGGCGCAGAACTATGGCTACACCTTC
CDR3 protein: CASSQDGQGAQNYGYTF

clone size: -
CDR3 length: 14
D gene: -
V gene: TRBV7-3
J gene: TRBJ1-1
CDR3 DNA: TGTGCCAGCAGCTTATCAGGGGCAGGCACTGAAGCTTTCTTT
CDR3 protein: CASSLSGAGTEAFF

clone size: -
CDR3 length: 14
D gene: -
V gene: TRBV5-6
J gene: TRBJ2-7
CDR3 DNA: TGTGCCAGCAGACGCAGGACGGGAAATTACGAGCAGTACTTC
CDR3 protein: CASRRRTGNYEQYF

clone size: -
CDR3 length: 13
D gene: -
V gene: TRBV11-3
J gene: TRBJ2-3
CDR3 DNA: TGTGCCAGCAGCTCCGACCAGGGAGATACGCAGTATTTT
CDR3 protein: CASSSDQGDTQYF

clone size: -
CDR3 length: 17
D gene: TRBD1
V gene: TRBV7-8
J gene: TRBJ2-1
CDR3 DNA: TGTGCCAGCAGCCAACCCCTTGGACAGGGCTCCTACAATGAGCAGTTCTTC
CDR3 protein: CASSQPLGQGSYNEQFF

clone size: once
CDR3 length: 16
D gene: TRBD2
V gene: TRBV3-1/TRBV3-2
J gene: TRBJ2-3
CDR3 DNA: TGTGCCAGCAGGGTAGGGAGGGGACCACCCCCAGATACGCAGTATTTT
CDR3 protein: CASRVGRGPPPDTQYF

clone size: -
CDR3 length: 14
D gene: -
V gene: TRBV3-1/TRBV3-2
J gene: TRBJ2-7
CDR3 DNA: TGTGCCAGCAGCCATACAGGGCGGGCCTACGAGCAGTACTTC
CDR3 protein: CASSHTGRAYEQYF

clone size: once
CDR3 length: 16
D gene: -
V gene: TRBV6-2/TRBV6-3
J gene: TRBJ1-1
CDR3 DNA: TGTGCCAGCAGTTCGGGACTCTTAAAACTGAACACTGAAGCTTTCTTT
CDR3 protein: CASSSGLLKLNTEAFF

clone size: -
CDR3 length: 16
D gene: -
V gene: TRBV5-1
J gene: TRBJ2-3
CDR3 DNA: TGCGCCAGCAGCTTGGACCCAGGGGAGATCGCAGATACGCAGTATTTT
CDR3 protein: CASSLDPGEIADTQYF

clone size: -
CDR3 length: 22
D gene: TRBD2
V gene: TRBV11-3
J gene: TRBJ2-5
CDR3 DNA: TGTGCCAGCAGCTTAGAGTCGTGGTGGCGGGGGGCCGCATCCGTACCATTTGAGACCCAGTACTTC
CDR3 protein: CASSLESWWRGAASVPFETQYF

clone size: -
CDR3 length: 15
D gene: TRBD2
V gene: TRBV7-9
J gene: TRBJ2-2
CDR3 DNA: TGTGCCAGCAGACCGGGACTAGCAAGCACCGGGGAGCTGTTTTTT
CDR3 protein: CASRPGLASTGELFF

clone size: -
CDR3 length: 15
D gene: TRBD1
V gene: TRBV11-2
J gene: TRBJ2-7
CDR3 DNA: TGTGCCAGCAGCTATACCCGGGACAGGGGCTACGAGCAGTACTTC
CDR3 protein: CASSYTRDRGYEQYF

clone size: -
CDR3 length: 12
D gene: -
V gene: TRBV4-1
J gene: TRBJ1-1
CDR3 DNA: TGCGCCAGCAGCCGTGGGGCGACTGAAGCTTTCTTT
CDR3 protein: CASSRGATEAFF

clone size: -
CDR3 length: 14
D gene: -
V gene: TRBV28
J gene: TRBJ1-1
CDR3 DNA: TGTGCCAGCAGAACCCCAGCCCGGGACACTGAAGCTTTCTTT
CDR3 protein: CASRTPARDTEAFF

clone size: -
CDR3 length: 15
D gene: -
V gene: TRBV27
J gene: TRBJ2-5
CDR3 DNA: TGTGCCAGCAGTTTAGTACAGGGTGGACAAGAGACCCAGTACTTC
CDR3 protein: CASSLVQGGQETQYF

clone size: once
CDR3 length: 13
D gene: -
V gene: TRBV2
J gene: TRBJ1-1
CDR3 DNA: TGTGCCAGCAGTTGGAGGATGAACACTGAAGCTTTCTTT
CDR3 protein: CASSWRMNTEAFF

clone size: -
CDR3 length: 19
D gene: TRBD2
V gene: TRBV6-2/TRBV6-3
J gene: TRBJ2-1
CDR3 DNA: TGTGCCAGCAGTATGGGACTAGCAGGACTTGTGCGGGACTACAATGAGCAGTTCTTC
CDR3 protein: CASSMGLAGLVRDYNEQFF

clone size: -
CDR3 length: 11
D gene: -
V gene: TRBV2
J gene: TRBJ2-7
CDR3 DNA: TGTGCCAGCAGAGCGGGCGGCGAGCAGTACTTC
CDR3 protein: CASRAGGEQYF

clone size: -
CDR3 length: 15
D gene: -
V gene: TRBV4-2
J gene: TRBJ1-5
CDR3 DNA: TGTGCCAGCAGCCAAAAACAGGGAGTGGATCAGCCCCAGCATTTT
CDR3 protein: CASSQKQGVDQPQHF

clone size: -
CDR3 length: 18
D gene: TRBD1
V gene: TRBV28
J gene: TRBJ1-1
CDR3 DNA: TGTGCCAGCAGTTTACCCGAGAATGACAGGGGGCGACCCCCTGAAGCTTTCTTT
CDR3 protein: CASSLPENDRGRPPEAFF

clone size: -
CDR3 length: 15
D gene: -
V gene: TRBV4-2
J gene: TRBJ2-5
CDR3 DNA: TGTGCCAGCAGCCAAGGCGGGTCAGGGGAAGAGACCCAGTACTTC
CDR3 protein: CASSQGGSGEETQYF

clone size: many
CDR3 length: 16
D gene: -
V gene: TRBV7-2
J gene: TRBJ1-5
CDR3 DNA: TGTGCCAGCAGCCCCCTCGACAGGAATAGCAATCAGCCCCAGCATTTT
CDR3 protein: CASSPLDRNSNQPQHF

clone size: -
CDR3 length: 12
D gene: -
V gene: TRBV20-1
J gene: TRBJ1-5
CDR3 DNA: TGCAGTGCTAGTCAGGCGGGTCAGCCCCAGCATTTT
CDR3 protein: CSASQAGQPQHF

clone size: -
CDR3 length: 15
D gene: -
V gene: TRBV28
J gene: TRBJ1-5
CDR3 DNA: TGTGCCAGCAGCTCCTTCGGGGACAACAATCAGCCCCAGCATTTT
CDR3 protein: CASSSFGDNNQPQHF

clone size: -
CDR3 length: 12
D gene: -
V gene: TRBV19
J gene: TRBJ2-3
CDR3 DNA: TGTGCCAGTAGTTTTAACGGGGATACGCAGTATTTT
CDR3 protein: CASSFNGDTQYF

clone size: -
CDR3 length: 12
D gene: -
V gene: TRBV29-1
J gene: TRBJ1-2
CDR3 DNA: TGCAGCGTTGGGACTTTCGCCTATGGCTACACCTTC
CDR3 protein: CSVGTFAYGYTF

clone size: -
CDR3 length: 17
D gene: TRBD1
V gene: TRBV5-6
J gene: TRBJ2-6
CDR3 DNA: TGTGCCAGCAGCAAAATACAGGGGCCGACTGGGGCCAACGTCCTGACTTTC
CDR3 protein: CASSKIQGPTGANVLTF

clone size: -
CDR3 length: 16
D gene: TRBD1
V gene: TRBV5-6
J gene: TRBJ1-1
CDR3 DNA: TGTGCCAGCAGCTTGGCGGGACAGGGGATGAACACTGAAGCTTTCTTT
CDR3 protein: CASSLAGQGMNTEAFF

clone size: -
CDR3 length: 11
D gene: -
V gene: TRBV6-5
J gene: TRBJ2-2
CDR3 DNA: TGTGCCAGCACCAGAACCGGGGAGCTGTTTTTT
CDR3 protein: CASTRTGELFF

clone size: -
CDR3 length: 14
D gene: TRBD1
V gene: TRBV2
J gene: TRBJ2-7
CDR3 DNA: TGTGCCAGCAGTGAACAGGGGGCCTCCTACGAGCAGTACTTC
CDR3 protein: CASSEQGASYEQYF

clone size: -
CDR3 length: 13
D gene: TRBD1
V gene: TRBV11-3
J gene: TRBJ1-1
CDR3 DNA: TGTGCCAGCAGCAAGACAGGGCGCACTGAAGCTTTCTTT
CDR3 protein: CASSKTGRTEAFF

clone size: once
CDR3 length: 16
D gene: -
V gene: TRBV19
J gene: TRBJ1-3
CDR3 DNA: TGTGCCAGTAGTACAGGACTGAGTTTCTCTGGAAACACCATATATTTT
CDR3 protein: CASSTGLSFSGNTIYF

clone size: -
CDR3 length: 14
D gene: -
V gene: TRBV19
J gene: TRBJ2-1
CDR3 DNA: TGTGCCAGTAGTATTTTAGGGACTGACAATGAGCAGTTCTTC
CDR3 protein: CASSILGTDNEQFF

clone size: -
CDR3 length: 17
D gene: TRBD2
V gene: TRBV27
J gene: TRBJ2-3
CDR3 DNA: TGTGCCAGCAGTCCCCCTATAGCGGGGTGGGGGGGAGATACGCAGTATTTT
CDR3 protein: CASSPPIAGWGGDTQYF

clone size: -
CDR3 length: 13
D gene: -
V gene: TRBV3-1/TRBV3-2
J gene: TRBJ2-7
CDR3 DNA: TGTGCCAGCAGGCTACAGGGCCACTACGAGCAGTACTTC
CDR3 protein: CASRLQGHYEQYF

clone size: -
CDR3 length: 13
D gene: -
V gene: TRBV15
J gene: TRBJ1-1
CDR3 DNA: TGTGCCACCAGCAGAGACCACAGGGTGGGGGCTTTCTTT
CDR3 protein: CATSRDHRVGAFF

clone size: once
CDR3 length: 13
D gene: TRBD1
V gene: TRBV28
J gene: TRBJ2-1
CDR3 DNA: TGTGCCAGCAGTTCGACCGACAGGGGGTTCTCGTTCTTC
CDR3 protein: CASSSTDRGFSFF

clone size: -
CDR3 length: 18
D gene: TRBD1
V gene: TRBV28
J gene: TRBJ2-5
CDR3 DNA: TGTGCCAGCAGCCTTGGCCTCGGGACAGGGGGTGGGGGAAAGACCCAGTACTTC
CDR3 protein: CASSLGLGTGGGGKTQYF

clone size: -
CDR3 length: 13
D gene: -
V gene: TRBV6-2/TRBV6-3
J gene: TRBJ1-5
CDR3 DNA: TGTGCCAGCAGCTCAAGCGGTCGTCAGCCCCAGCATTTT
CDR3 protein: CASSSSGRQPQHF